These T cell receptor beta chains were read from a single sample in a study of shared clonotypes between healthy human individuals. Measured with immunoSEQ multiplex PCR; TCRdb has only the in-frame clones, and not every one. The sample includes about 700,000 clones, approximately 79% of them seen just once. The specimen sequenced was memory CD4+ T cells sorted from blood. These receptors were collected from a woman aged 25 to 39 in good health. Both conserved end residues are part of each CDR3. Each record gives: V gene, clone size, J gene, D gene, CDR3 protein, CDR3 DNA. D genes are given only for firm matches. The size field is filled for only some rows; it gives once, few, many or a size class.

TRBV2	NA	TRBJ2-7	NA	CASSDRGSYEQYF	TGTGCCAGCAGTGATAGGGGTTCCTACGAGCAGTACTTC
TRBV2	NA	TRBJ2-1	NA	CASRVTGPRGEQFF	TGTGCCAGCAGGGTCACAGGGCCGAGGGGTGAGCAGTTCTTC
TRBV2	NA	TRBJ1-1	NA	CASLQGTEAFF	TGTGCCAGCCTACAGGGCACTGAAGCTTTCTTT
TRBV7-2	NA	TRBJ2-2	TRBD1	CASSLGGQGNTGELFF	TGTGCCAGCAGCTTAGGGGGACAGGGGAACACCGGGGAGCTGTTTTTT
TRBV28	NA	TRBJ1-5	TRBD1	CASATTTGGGSNQPQHF	TGTGCCAGCGCAACTACAACAGGGGGAGGTAGCAATCAGCCCCAGCATTTT
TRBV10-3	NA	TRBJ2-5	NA	CAISERGQPYQETQYF	TGTGCCATCAGTGAAAGGGGACAACCGTACCAAGAGACCCAGTACTTC
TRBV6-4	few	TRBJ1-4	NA	CASSDNGSNEKLFF	TGTGCCAGCAGTGACAACGGCAGTAATGAAAAACTGTTTTTT
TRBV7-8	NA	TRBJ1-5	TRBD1	CASSPGTARNQPQHF	TGTGCCAGCAGCCCCGGGACAGCCAGAAATCAGCCCCAGCATTTT
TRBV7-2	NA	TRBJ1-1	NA	CASSLYGERAFF	TGTGCCAGCAGCTTATACGGGGAGAGGGCTTTCTTT
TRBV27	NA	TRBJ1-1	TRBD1	CASRDRNTEAFF	TGTGCCAGTAGGGACAGGAACACTGAAGCTTTCTTT
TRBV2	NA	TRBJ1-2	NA	CASMFDITQLGYGYTF	TGTGCCAGCATGTTCGATATTACACAGCTTGGGTATGGCTACACCTTC
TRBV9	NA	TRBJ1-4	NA	CASSVDWGNEKLFF	TGTGCCAGCAGCGTAGATTGGGGTAATGAAAAACTGTTTTTT
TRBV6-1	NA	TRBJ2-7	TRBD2	CASSLTGGRDEQYF	TGTGCCAGCAGTTTGACGGGAGGGAGAGACGAGCAGTACTTC
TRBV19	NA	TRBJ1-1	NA	CASSSGRGGTEAFF	TGTGCCAGTAGTTCCGGGAGAGGGGGCACTGAAGCTTTCTTT
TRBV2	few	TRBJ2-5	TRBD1	CASRNPVGTGQETQYF	TGTGCCAGCAGGAACCCTGTGGGGACAGGTCAAGAGACCCAGTACTTC
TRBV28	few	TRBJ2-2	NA	CASSFVTMITTGELFF	TGTGCCAGCAGTTTTGTGACAATGATCACAACCGGGGAGCTGTTTTTT
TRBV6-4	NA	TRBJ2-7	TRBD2	CASSELSGLASGCYEQYF	TGTGCCAGCAGTGAGCTGTCTGGATTAGCTAGCGGGTGCTACGAGCAGTACTTC
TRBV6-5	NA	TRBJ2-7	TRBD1	CASSLTGGPYEQYF	TGTGCCAGCAGCCTGACAGGGGGGCCCTACGAGCAGTACTTC
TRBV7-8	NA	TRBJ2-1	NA	CASRFNRLARYNEQFF	TGTGCCAGCAGATTCAACCGGCTAGCGAGATACAATGAGCAGTTCTTC
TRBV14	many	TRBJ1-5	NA	CASSLTRNQPQHF	TGTGCCAGCAGCTTAACAAGGAATCAGCCCCAGCATTTT
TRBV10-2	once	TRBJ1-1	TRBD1	CATERQGNTEAFF	TGCGCCACCGAACGACAGGGCAACACTGAAGCTTTCTTT
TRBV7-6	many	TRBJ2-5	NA	CASSSWTVQIQETQYF	TGTGCCAGCAGCTCATGGACAGTCCAAATCCAAGAGACCCAGTACTTC
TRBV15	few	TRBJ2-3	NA	CATSRERGTDTQYF	TGTGCCACCAGCAGAGAGAGGGGCACAGATACGCAGTATTTT
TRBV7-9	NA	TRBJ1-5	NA	CASSPSGQFNQPQHF	TGTGCCAGCAGCCCCAGTGGACAGTTCAATCAGCCCCAGCATTTT
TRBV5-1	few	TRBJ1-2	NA	CASSLLTDYGYTF	TGCGCCAGCAGCTTGTTGACGGACTATGGCTACACCTTC
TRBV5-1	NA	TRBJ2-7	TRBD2	CASSLAASGESYEQYF	TGCGCCAGCAGCTTGGCGGCTAGCGGGGAATCCTACGAGCAGTACTTC
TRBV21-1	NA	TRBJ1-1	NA	CASSSLQGDWTEAFF	TGTGCCAGCAGCTCTCTACAGGGGGATTGGACTGAAGCTTTCTTT
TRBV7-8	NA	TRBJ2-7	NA	CASSLATGPYEQYF	TGTGCCAGCAGCTTAGCGACGGGACCGTACGAGCAGTACTTC
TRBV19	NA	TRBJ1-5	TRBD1	CASQLKQGIVNQPQHF	TGTGCCAGCCAACTTAAACAGGGGATAGTCAATCAGCCCCAGCATTTT
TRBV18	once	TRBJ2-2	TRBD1	CASSPRDRGRNRGTGELFF	TGTGCCAGCTCACCTCGGGACAGGGGGCGAAACCGTGGCACCGGGGAGCTGTTTTTT
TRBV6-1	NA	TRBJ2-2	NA	CASSVGTTPGELFF	TGTGCCAGCAGTGTTGGGACCACACCCGGGGAGCTGTTTTTT
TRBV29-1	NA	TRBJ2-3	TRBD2	CSVWTSGRASTDTQYF	TGCAGCGTTTGGACTAGCGGGAGGGCGAGCACAGATACGCAGTATTTT
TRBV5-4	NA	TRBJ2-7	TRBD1	CASSTDRVEQYF	TGTGCCAGCAGCACGGACAGGGTTGAGCAGTACTTC
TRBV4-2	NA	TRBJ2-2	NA	CASSPSLGQGTGELFF	TGTGCCAGCAGCCCGAGCCTAGGGCAGGGAACCGGGGAGCTGTTTTTT
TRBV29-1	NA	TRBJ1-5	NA	CSVVSGIGNQPQHF	TGCAGCGTTGTCTCTGGGATCGGTAATCAGCCCCAGCATTTT
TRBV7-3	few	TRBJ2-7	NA	CASSYGPTYEQYF	TGTGCCAGCAGCTATGGGCCGACCTACGAGCAGTACTTC
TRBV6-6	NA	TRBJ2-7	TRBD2	CASSGTSGRAHEQYF	TGTGCCAGCAGCGGTACTAGCGGGAGGGCCCACGAGCAGTACTTC
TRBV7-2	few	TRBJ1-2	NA	CASSFKAEYGYTF	TGTGCCAGCAGCTTTAAGGCGGAATATGGCTACACCTTC
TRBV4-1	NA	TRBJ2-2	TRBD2	CASSQLLIRREVEKGELFF	TGCGCCAGCAGCCAATTGCTCATCCGGCGGGAGGTTGAGAAAGGGGAGCTGTTTTTT
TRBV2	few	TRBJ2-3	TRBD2	CASHPIAGVTDTQYF	TGTGCCAGCCACCCAATAGCGGGAGTCACAGATACGCAGTATTTT
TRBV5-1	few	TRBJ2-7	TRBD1	CASSFGDRDSYEQYF	TGCGCCAGCAGCTTCGGAGACAGGGATTCCTACGAGCAGTACTTC
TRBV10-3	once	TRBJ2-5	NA	CAISESTAQETQYF	TGTGCCATCAGTGAGTCAACGGCTCAAGAGACCCAGTACTTC
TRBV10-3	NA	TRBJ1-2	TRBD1	CASSEGWQGAGYTF	TGTGCCAGCAGTGAAGGATGGCAGGGGGCTGGCTACACCTTC
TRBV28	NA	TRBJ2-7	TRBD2	CASSLSLAVFLGSNPEQYF	TGTGCCAGCAGTTTAAGCCTAGCGGTGTTTCTCGGATCCAATCCCGAGCAGTACTTC
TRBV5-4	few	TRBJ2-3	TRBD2	CASSLGTSGYITDTQYF	TGTGCCAGCAGCCTCGGGACTAGCGGGTACATCACAGATACGCAGTATTTT